Below, 25 T cell receptor beta chains from the same sample are listed, as sequenced in a study of blood T cell repertoires in COVID-19. Some clones are missing from TCRdb's copy, which holds only in-frame ones; the method was immunoSEQ multiplex PCR. The top ten hold around 11% of the sample, which has 90,000 to 100,000 clones, over 70% seen once. The sequencing sample was made of peripheral blood. The receptors shown here come from a woman older than 75 with acute or convalescent COVID-19.

The chain carries TRBV5-4 and TRBJ2-2; D perhaps matches TRBD1 (6 bases). Trimming removed 2 bases from V and 0 bases from J, with 14 bases in between. CDR1 is SGHNT and CDR2 is YYREEE in the germline V gene (reference sequence). The CDR3 sequence is 17 residues long. CDR3 amino acids: CASSFAGARANTGELFF. CDR3 nucleotides: TGTGCCAGCAGCTTTGCAGGGGCCCGAGCGAACACCGGGGAGCTGTTTTTT.

The V and J genes are TRBV14 and TRBJ1-1, with a possible D match to TRBD1 (5 bases). Trimming cost V 2 bases and J 1 base, with 14 bases left between them. Germline V gene sequence: CDR1 SGHDN, CDR2 FVKESK. CDR3 length equals 16 residues. The CDR3, as DNA: TGTGCCAGCAGCCAAAGACTTCCCCAGGGGAACACTGAAGCTTTCTTT. This encodes CASSQRLPQGNTEAFF. The whole variable domain, filled in from reference TRBV14 and TRBJ1-1, reads EAGVTQFPSHSVIEKGQTVTLRCDPISGHDNLYWYRRVMGKEIKFLLHFVKESKQDESGMPNNRFLAERTGGTYSTLKVQPAELEDSGVYFCASSQRLPQGNTEAFFGQGTRLTVV.

This sequence joins TRBV21-1 and TRBJ1-6; the D segment call TRBD1 is taken from the table without a DNA check. TRBV21-1 is a listed pseudogene. The CDR3 is made up of 16 amino acids. The CDR3 reads CASSKPGQGRGSPLHF. The CDR3 coding sequence is TGTGCCAGCAGCAAACCGGGACAAGGGAGAGGTTCACCCCTCCACTTT.

CDR3 region: CASSLAGTGGADTQYF. CDR3 in DNA: TGTGCCAGCAGCTTAGCCGGGACAGGGGGCGCAGATACGCAGTATTTT. This sequence joins TRBV7-2 and TRBJ2-3; 12 nucleotides agree with TRBD1. The J segment lost 4 bases and the V segment lost 0 bases, leaving 2 bases of the junction unmatched. The CDR3 loop spans 16 amino acids. CDR1 and CDR2 (germline): SGHTA, FQGNSA.

The J gene is TRBJ1-3, the V gene TRBV6-1; the match to TRBD1 covers 9 bases. J gave up 0 bases and V 3 bases, and 3 bases lay outside the gene matches. This CDR3 region has 16 residues. Germline values: CDR1 MNHNS, CDR2 SASEGT. This CDR3 is CASSETGGPSGNTIYF. DNA for the CDR3: TGTGCCAGCAGTGAGACAGGGGGTCCCTCTGGAAACACCATATATTTT.

This clone was observed a single time. The rearrangement uses TRBV3-1 (or the pseudogene TRBV3-2) and TRBJ2-1; D is perhaps TRBD2 (5 bases). CDR3 length: 15 amino acids. V lost 1 base, J lost 0 bases, and 7 bases lay in between. CDR1 and CDR2 (germline): LGHDT, YNNKEL (reference sequence). This CDR3 is CASSQGTASYNEQFF. CDR3 in DNA: TGTGCCAGCAGCCAAGGGACTGCCTCCTACAATGAGCAGTTCTTC.

The chain combines TRBV7-3 with TRBJ1-6; D call uncertain. CDR3 length equals 16 residues. Germline CDR1 reads SGHTA; CDR2 reads FQGTGA. V was shortened by 6 bases and J by 0 bases, with 12 bases between the two germline ends. CDR3 region: CASREDGSSYNSPLHF. The CDR3 region has the DNA TGTGCCAGCAGAGAGGACGGGAGCTCCTATAATTCACCCCTCCACTTT.

V gene TRBV28 combines with J gene TRBJ1-4; maybe TRBD1 (5 bases). Germline assignment: CDR1 MDHEN and CDR2 SYDVKM. With 7 bases removed from V and 3 bases from J, the gap between germline ends came to 12 bases. CDR3 size: 14 residues. The CDR3 is CASKQQASNEKLFF. The CDR3 DNA reads as TGTGCCAGCAAACAACAGGCGTCTAATGAAAAACTGTTTTTT.

The chain employs TRBV7-2 and TRBJ1-1; 8 nucleotides agree with TRBD1. J lost 5 bases, V lost 5 bases, and 7 bases had no gene match. This CDR3 comprises 14 residues. Per germline, CDR1 SGHTA and CDR2 FQGNSA. For the CDR3, the DNA is TGTGCCAGCAGCACCGGACAGGGTAAAACTGAAGCTTTCTTT. Its protein is CASSTGQGKTEAFF.

The chain uses TRBV2 and TRBJ1-5; 8 nucleotides line up with TRBD1. V was pared by 4 bases and J by 7 bases, with 3 bases of the junction left unmatched. Germline V lookup: CDR1 SNHLY, CDR2 FYNNEI. The CDR3 consists of 13 residues. The DNA of the CDR3 is TGTGCCAGCAGTGGACAGGGGCCCCAGCCCCAGCATTTT. Translated: CASSGQGPQPQHF.

The chain couples TRBV7-2 to TRBJ2-1, with 12 bases fitting TRBD2. V lost 0 bases and J lost 4; bases outside the gene matches: 4. This CDR3 region has 17 residues. Germline assignment: CDR1 SGHTA and CDR2 FQGNSA. For the CDR3, the DNA is TGTGCCAGCAGCTTAGCGCCTAGCGGGGGGGGTTACAATGAGCAGTTCTTC. Protein sequence: CASSLAPSGGGYNEQFF.

The V call is TRBV11-2, the J call TRBJ2-5; D is possibly TRBD1 (6 bases). The CDR3 covers 13 residues. Deletions cut 5 bases from V and 2 bases from J, with 9 bases between. Germline values: CDR1 SGHAT, CDR2 FQNNGV. CDR3 nucleotide sequence: TGTGCCAGCAGCCACGGACAGCAAGAGACCCAGTACTTC. Translation: CASSHGQQETQYF.

The chain carries TRBV28 and TRBJ1-2; D gene unclear. CDR3 length: 16 residues. The germline CDR1 and CDR2 sequences are MDHEN and SYDVKM. V was clipped by 3 bases and J by 3 bases, with 17 bases between them. CDR3 bases: TGTGCCAGCAGTTTTCAGTTCGCCGGGGTTGACTATGGCTACACCTTC. Translation: CASSFQFAGVDYGYTF.

This chain uses TRBV7-8 with TRBJ2-7, with 7 bases fitting TRBD1. Germline V gene sequence: CDR1 SGHVS, CDR2 FQNEAQ. CDR3 length equals 14 residues. V trimming: 4 bases; J trimming: 4 bases; junction bases outside the gene matches: 7. The CDR3: CASSSAGGTYEQYV. Written as DNA, the CDR3 is TGTGCCAGCAGCTCGGCAGGGGGAACGTACGAGCAGTACGTC.

This chain connects TRBV12-3 or TRBV12-4 to TRBJ1-1; D call uncertain. V lost 1 base and J lost 0, with 3 bases in between. The CDR3 runs 13 residues. In DNA, the CDR3 is TGTGCCAGCAGTTTAGGAGTGAACACTGAAGCTTTCTTT. Translation: CASSLGVNTEAFF.

This clone came up a few times. The chain is built from TRBV27 and TRBJ2-7; 8 bases are a match to TRBD2. The CDR3 sequence is 16 residues long. V dropped 5 bases and J dropped 0; count of bases not matched to a gene: 9. Germline CDR1 is MNHEY and CDR2 is SMNVEV (reference sequence). In DNA, the CDR3 is TGTGCCAGCAGTCCGGGGGGGGCTCTAAGCTCCTACGAGCAGTACTTC. As protein: CASSPGGALSSYEQYF.

A single count supports this clone. CDR3 sequence: CASRARDRGLLGAFF. The DNA for the CDR3 is TGTGCCAGCAGGGCCCGGGACAGGGGTTTACTAGGAGCTTTCTTT. The rearrangement links TRBV28 to TRBJ1-1; TRBD1 aligns across 10 bases. Looked up from germline, CDR1 is MDHEN and CDR2 is SYDVKM. Unmatched junction bases numbered 14, after V lost 6 bases and J lost 10 bases. The CDR3 is 15 amino acids.

The V gene is TRBV19, the J gene TRBJ2-3, with 16 bases fitting TRBD2. The CDR3 is 16 amino acids. The V gene's germline CDR1 is LNHDA and CDR2 SQIVND (reference sequence). The V and J ends lost 3 bases and 3 bases, in that order; junction bases with no gene match: 0. In DNA, the CDR3 is TGTGCCAGTAGTATGGGACTAGCGGGGGGGACAGATACGCAGTATTTT. It yields the protein CASSMGLAGGTDTQYF.

The chain recombines TRBV7-2 with TRBJ2-3; perhaps TRBD2 as D (6 bases). Germline CDR1 is SGHTA and CDR2 is FQGNSA. The CDR3 has 15 amino acids. Trimming shortened V by 5 bases and J by 6 bases, and 18 bases separated the two germline ends. In nucleotides, the CDR3 is TGTGCCAGCAGCCCAGAAGGGGCGGGGAGGGATACGCAGTATTTT. This gives the protein CASSPEGAGRDTQYF. The whole variable domain, filled in from reference TRBV7-2 and TRBJ2-3, reads GAGVSQSPSNKVTEKGKDVELRCDPISGHTALYWYRQSLGQGLEFLIYFQGNSAPDKSGLPSDRFSAERTGGSVSTLTIQRTQQEDSAVYLCASSPEGAGRDTQYFGPGTRLTVL.

The V gene is TRBV27, the J gene TRBJ1-6; 8 bases are a match to TRBD1. This CDR3 region has 18 residues. J gave up 10 bases and V 3 bases, and 17 bases lay outside the gene matches. Looked up from germline, CDR1 is MNHEY and CDR2 is SMNVEV (reference sequence). The CDR3 DNA sequence: TGTGCCAGCAGTTTGAGACCAGGGACAGGAATAGCCAACTCACCCCTCCACTTT. This codes for CASSLRPGTGIANSPLHF.

This clone was counted once. The chain couples TRBV6-5 to TRBJ1-5, with D possibly matching TRBD1 (5 bases). The CDR3 extends over 13 amino acids. Trimming took off 6 bases at V and 5 bases at J, with 11 bases between the two ends. Germline loops: CDR1 MNHEY, CDR2 SVGAGI. The CDR3: CASREGPDQPQHF. The CDR3 coding sequence is TGTGCCAGCAGGGAGGGGCCCGATCAGCCCCAGCATTTT.

The CDR3 region has the DNA TGTGCCACCAGCAGAGCGGCGGACAGGCAGATATATTTT. This sequence encodes CATSRAADRQIYF. J is TRBJ1-3 and V is TRBV15; 7 bases are a match to TRBD1. Trimming at V came to 1 base and at J to 13 bases, leaving 7 bases not matched to a gene. Germline-derived CDR1 and CDR2 are LNHNV and YYDKDF (reference sequence). The CDR3 runs to 13 residues.

The CDR3 reads CASSLGAPSGNTIYF. In DNA form, the CDR3 reads TGTGCCAGCAGTTTGGGGGCTCCCTCTGGAAACACCATATATTTT. J is TRBJ1-3 and V is TRBV6-6; maybe TRBD1 (6 bases). V was clipped by 4 bases and J by 0 bases, with 10 bases between them. Germline V gene lookup returns CDR1 MNHNY and CDR2 SVGAGI (reference sequence). This CDR3 comprises 15 residues.

The sample holds one count of this clone. The V gene is TRBV7-7, the J gene TRBJ2-5, with TRBD2 identical over 14 bases. The CDR3 length is 16 residues. After removal of 5 bases from V and 3 bases from J, the junction contained 5 bases not matched to a gene. Germline V gene lookup returns CDR1 SSHAT and CDR2 FNYEAQ (reference sequence). The CDR3 loop reads CASSRRLAGGKETQYF. CDR3 coding DNA: TGTGCCAGCAGCCGGAGACTAGCGGGGGGGAAAGAGACCCAGTACTTC.

This chain connects TRBV5-1 to TRBJ2-2; 9 bases line up with TRBD1. CDR1 and CDR2 (germline): SGHRS, YFSETQ. This CDR3 has 14 amino acids. The V and J ends lost 5 bases and 5 bases, in that order; junction bases with no gene match: 4. In nucleotides, the CDR3 is TGCGCCAGCAGATGGACAGGGGTTACCGGGGAGCTGTTTTTT. Protein product: CASRWTGVTGELFF.